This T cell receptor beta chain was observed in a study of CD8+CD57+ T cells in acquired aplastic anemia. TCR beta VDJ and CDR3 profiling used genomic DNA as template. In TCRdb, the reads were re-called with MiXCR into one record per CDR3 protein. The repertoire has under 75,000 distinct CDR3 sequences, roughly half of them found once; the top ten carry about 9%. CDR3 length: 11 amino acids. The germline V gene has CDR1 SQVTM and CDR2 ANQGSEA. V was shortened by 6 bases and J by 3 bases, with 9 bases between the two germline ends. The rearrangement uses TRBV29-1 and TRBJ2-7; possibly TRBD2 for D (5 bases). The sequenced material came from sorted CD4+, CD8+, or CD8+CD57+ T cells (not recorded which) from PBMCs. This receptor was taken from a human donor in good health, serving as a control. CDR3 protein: CSVRRGYEQYF. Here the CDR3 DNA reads TGCAGCGTCCGACGGGGCTACGAGCAGTACTTC.